The sample holds many counts of the clone carrying this T cell receptor (beta chain). There were no patients who had received any treatment before thyroid surgery. The source of the sample is a study of metastatic and nonmetastatic thyroid tumors. Through MiXCR, TCRdb re-clonotyped the PCR reads. In the table there are roughly 14,000 clones, about 35% of which are singletons. Trimming left V 0 bases short and J 4 bases short, with 11 bases between. The CDR3 runs to 15 residues. Germline V gives CDR1 SGDLS, CDR2 YYNGEE. The receptor comes from a male donor with papillary thyroid cancer or a benign thyroid nodule (not recorded which). Some clones in this sample may be carry-over from other donors' samples. Sequencing used tumor tissue. The chain joins TRBV9 to TRBJ2-1, with a possible D match to TRBD2 (5 bases). DNA of the CDR3: TGTGCCAGCAGCGTAGCGGGATGGGGATACAATGAGCAGTTCTTC. Translating gives CASSVAGWGYNEQFF.